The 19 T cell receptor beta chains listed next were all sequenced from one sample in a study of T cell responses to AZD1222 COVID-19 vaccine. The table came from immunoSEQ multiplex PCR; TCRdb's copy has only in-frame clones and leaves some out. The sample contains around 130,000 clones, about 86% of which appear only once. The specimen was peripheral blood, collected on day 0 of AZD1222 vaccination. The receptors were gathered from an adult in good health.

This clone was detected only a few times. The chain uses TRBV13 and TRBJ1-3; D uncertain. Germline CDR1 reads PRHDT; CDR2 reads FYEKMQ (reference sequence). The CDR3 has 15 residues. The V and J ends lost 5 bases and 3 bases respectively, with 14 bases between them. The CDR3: CASSPTRSGGNTIYF. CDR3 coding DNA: TGTGCCAGCAGCCCGACAAGGAGCGGTGGAAACACCATATATTTT. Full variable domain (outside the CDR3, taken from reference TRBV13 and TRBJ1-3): AAGVIQSPRHLIKEKRETATLKCYPIPRHDTVYWYQQGPGQDPQFLISFYEKMQSDKGSIPDRFSAQQFSDYHSELNMSSLELGDSALYFCASSPTRSGGNTIYFGEGSWLTVV.

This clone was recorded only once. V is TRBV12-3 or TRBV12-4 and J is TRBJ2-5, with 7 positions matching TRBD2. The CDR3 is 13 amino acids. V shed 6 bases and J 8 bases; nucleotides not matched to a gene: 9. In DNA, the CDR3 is TGTGCCAGCAGCAGAGCGGGATTGGGTACCCAGTACTTC. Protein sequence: CASSRAGLGTQYF.

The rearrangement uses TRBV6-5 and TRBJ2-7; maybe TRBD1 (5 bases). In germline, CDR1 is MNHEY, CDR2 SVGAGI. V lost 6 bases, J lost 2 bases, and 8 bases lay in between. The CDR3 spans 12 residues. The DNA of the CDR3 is TGTGCCAGCAGAGACAGCCCCTACGAGCAGTACTTC. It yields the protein CASRDSPYEQYF.

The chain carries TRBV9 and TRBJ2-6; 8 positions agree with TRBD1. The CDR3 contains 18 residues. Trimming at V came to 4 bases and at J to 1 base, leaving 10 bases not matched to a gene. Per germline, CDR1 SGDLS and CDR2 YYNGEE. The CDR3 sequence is CASSLRDRFQSGANVLTF. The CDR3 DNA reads TGTGCCAGCAGCCTACGGGACAGGTTCCAATCTGGGGCCAACGTCCTGACTTTC. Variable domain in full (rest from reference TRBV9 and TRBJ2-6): DSGVTQTPKHLITATGQRVTLRCSPRSGDLSVYWYQQSLDQGLQFLIQYYNGEERAKGNILERFSAQQFPDLHSELNLSSLELGDSALYFCASSLRDRFQSGANVLTFGAGSRLTVL.

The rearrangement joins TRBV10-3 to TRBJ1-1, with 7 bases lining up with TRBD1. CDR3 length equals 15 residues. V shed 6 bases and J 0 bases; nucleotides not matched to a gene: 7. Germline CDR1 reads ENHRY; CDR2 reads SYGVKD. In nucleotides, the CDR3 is TGTGCCATCAGGGAGCGACAGGGCATGAACACTGAAGCTTTCTTT. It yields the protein CAIRERQGMNTEAFF.

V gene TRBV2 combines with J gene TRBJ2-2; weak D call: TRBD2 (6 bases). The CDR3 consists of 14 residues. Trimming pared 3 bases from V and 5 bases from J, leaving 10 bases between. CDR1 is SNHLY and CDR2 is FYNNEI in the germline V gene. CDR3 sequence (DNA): TGTGCCAGCAGTGAGTGGGCGGGAACCGGGGAGCTGTTTTTT. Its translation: CASSEWAGTGELFF.

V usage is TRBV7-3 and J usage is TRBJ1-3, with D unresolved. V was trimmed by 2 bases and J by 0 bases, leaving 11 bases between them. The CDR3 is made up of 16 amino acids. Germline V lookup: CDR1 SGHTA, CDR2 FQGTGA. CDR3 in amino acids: CASSLGPRLSGNTIYF. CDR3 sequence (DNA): TGTGCCAGCAGCTTAGGCCCCAGACTCTCTGGAAACACCATATATTTT.

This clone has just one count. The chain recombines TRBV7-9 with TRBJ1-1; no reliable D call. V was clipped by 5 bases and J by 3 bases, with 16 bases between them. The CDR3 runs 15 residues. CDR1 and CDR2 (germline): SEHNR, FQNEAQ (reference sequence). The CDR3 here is CASSGFLSEDTEAFF. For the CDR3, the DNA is TGTGCCAGCAGCGGCTTTTTATCGGAGGACACTGAAGCTTTCTTT. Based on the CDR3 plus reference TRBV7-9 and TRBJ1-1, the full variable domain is DTGVSQNPRHKITKRGQNVTFRCDPISEHNRLYWYRQTLGQGPEFLTYFQNEAQLEKSRLLSDRFSAERPKGSFSTLEIQRTEQGDSAMYLCASSGFLSEDTEAFFGQGTRLTVV.

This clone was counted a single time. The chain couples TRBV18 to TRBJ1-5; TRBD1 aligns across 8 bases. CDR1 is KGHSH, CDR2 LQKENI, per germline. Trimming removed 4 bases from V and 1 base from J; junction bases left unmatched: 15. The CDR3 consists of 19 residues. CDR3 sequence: CASSRKQGDGLGSNQPQHF. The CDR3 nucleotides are TGTGCCAGCTCACGAAAACAGGGGGATGGTTTAGGGAGCAATCAGCCCCAGCATTTT.

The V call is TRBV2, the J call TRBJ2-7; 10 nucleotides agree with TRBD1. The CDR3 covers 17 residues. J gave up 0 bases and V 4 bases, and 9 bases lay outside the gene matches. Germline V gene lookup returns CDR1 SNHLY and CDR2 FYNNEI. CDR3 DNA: TGTGCCAGCAGTGTGGACAGGGGGGCCCCTGGCTCCTACGAGCAGTACTTC. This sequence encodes CASSVDRGAPGSYEQYF.

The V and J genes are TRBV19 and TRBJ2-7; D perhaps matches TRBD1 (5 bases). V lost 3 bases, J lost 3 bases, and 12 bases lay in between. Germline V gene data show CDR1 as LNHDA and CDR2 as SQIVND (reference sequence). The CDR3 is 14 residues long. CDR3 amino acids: CASSIGQGDYEQYF. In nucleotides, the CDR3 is TGTGCCAGTAGTATCGGCCAAGGGGACTACGAGCAGTACTTC.

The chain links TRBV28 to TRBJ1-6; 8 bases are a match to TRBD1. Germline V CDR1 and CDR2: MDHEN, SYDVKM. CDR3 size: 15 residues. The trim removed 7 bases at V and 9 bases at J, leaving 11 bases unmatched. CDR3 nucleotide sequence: TGTGCCAGCACGCCAAGAACAGGGGGGGGTTCACCCCTCCACTTT. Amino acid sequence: CASTPRTGGGSPLHF. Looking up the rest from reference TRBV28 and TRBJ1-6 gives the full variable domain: DVKVTQSSRYLVKRTGEKVFLECVQDMDHENMFWYRQDPGLGLRLIYFSYDVKMKEKGDIPEGYSVSREKKERFSLILESASTNQTSMYLCASTPRTGGGSPLHFGNGTRLTVT.

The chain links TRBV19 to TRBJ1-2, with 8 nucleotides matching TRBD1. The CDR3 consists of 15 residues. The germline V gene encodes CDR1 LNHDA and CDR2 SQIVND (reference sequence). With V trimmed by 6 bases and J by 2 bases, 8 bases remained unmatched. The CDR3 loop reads CASSTQGATNYGYTF. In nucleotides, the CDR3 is TGTGCCAGTAGCACCCAGGGGGCTACGAACTATGGCTACACCTTC.

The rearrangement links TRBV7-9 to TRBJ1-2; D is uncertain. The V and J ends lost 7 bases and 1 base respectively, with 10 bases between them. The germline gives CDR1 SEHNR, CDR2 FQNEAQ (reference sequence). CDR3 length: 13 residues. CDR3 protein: CASTMTSNYGYTF. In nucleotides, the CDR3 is TGTGCCAGCACCATGACTAGTAACTATGGCTACACCTTC.

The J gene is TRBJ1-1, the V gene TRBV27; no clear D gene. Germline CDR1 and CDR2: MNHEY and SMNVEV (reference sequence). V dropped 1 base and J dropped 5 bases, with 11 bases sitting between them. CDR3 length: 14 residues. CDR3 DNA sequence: TGTGCCAGCAGTTTATACTCTCTCGGGACTGAAGCTTTCTTT. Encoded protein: CASSLYSLGTEAFF.

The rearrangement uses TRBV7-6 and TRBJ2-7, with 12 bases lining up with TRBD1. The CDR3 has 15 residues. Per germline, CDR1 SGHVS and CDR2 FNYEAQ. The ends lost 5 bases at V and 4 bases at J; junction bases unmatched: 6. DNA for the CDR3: TGTGCCAGCAGCACGGGACAGGGGGCAGGGTACGAGCAGTACTTC. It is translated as CASSTGQGAGYEQYF.

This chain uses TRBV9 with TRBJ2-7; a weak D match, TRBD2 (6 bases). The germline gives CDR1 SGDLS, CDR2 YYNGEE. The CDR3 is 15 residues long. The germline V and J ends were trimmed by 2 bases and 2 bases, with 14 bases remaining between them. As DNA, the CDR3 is TGTGCCAGCAGCGTCGGGGGAGAGGGTCCCTACGAGCAGTACTTC. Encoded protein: CASSVGGEGPYEQYF. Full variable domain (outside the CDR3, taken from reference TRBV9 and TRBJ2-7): DSGVTQTPKHLITATGQRVTLRCSPRSGDLSVYWYQQSLDQGLQFLIQYYNGEERAKGNILERFSAQQFPDLHSELNLSSLELGDSALYFCASSVGGEGPYEQYFGPGTRLTVT.

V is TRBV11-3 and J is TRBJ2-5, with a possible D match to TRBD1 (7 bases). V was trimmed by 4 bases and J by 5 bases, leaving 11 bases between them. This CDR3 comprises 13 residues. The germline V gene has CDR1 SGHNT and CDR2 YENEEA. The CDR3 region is CASSSGGLETQYF. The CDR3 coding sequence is TGTGCCAGCAGCTCAGGGGGACTGGAGACCCAGTACTTC.

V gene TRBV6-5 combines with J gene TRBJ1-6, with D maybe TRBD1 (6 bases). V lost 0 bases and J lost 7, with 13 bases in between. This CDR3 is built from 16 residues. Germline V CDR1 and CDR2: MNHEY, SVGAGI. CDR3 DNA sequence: TGTGCCAGCAGTTACTCGACCAGGGGTGGCAATTCACCCCTCCACTTT. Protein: CASSYSTRGGNSPLHF.